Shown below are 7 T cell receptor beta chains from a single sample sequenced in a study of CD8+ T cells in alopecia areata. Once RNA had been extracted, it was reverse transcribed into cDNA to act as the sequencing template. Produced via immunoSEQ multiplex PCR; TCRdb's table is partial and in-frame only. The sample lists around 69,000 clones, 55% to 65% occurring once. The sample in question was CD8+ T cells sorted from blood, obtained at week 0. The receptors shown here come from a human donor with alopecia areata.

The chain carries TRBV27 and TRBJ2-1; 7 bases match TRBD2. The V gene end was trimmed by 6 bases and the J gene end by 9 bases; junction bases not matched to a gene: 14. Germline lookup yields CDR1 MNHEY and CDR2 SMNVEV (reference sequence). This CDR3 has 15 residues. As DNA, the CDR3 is TGTGCCAGCAGCCCCGGGGACTACGCTTTGATTGAGCAGTTCTTC. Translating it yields CASSPGDYALIEQFF.

CDR3 loop: CASSQAGQSYGYTF. The DNA for the CDR3 is TGTGCCAGCAGCCAAGCGGGACAGAGCTATGGCTACACCTTC. This chain connects TRBV4-2 to TRBJ1-2; 7 bases are a match to TRBD1. The germline V gene encodes CDR1 LGHNA and CDR2 YNFKEQ. V gave up 1 base and J gave up 4 bases; unmatched junction bases: 3. The CDR3 length is 14 residues.

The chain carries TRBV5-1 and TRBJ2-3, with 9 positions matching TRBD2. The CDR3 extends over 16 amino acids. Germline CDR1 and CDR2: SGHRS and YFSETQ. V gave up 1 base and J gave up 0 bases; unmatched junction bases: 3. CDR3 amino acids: CASSLSSGGSTDTQYF. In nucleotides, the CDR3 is TGCGCCAGCAGCTTGAGTAGCGGGGGTAGCACAGATACGCAGTATTTT.

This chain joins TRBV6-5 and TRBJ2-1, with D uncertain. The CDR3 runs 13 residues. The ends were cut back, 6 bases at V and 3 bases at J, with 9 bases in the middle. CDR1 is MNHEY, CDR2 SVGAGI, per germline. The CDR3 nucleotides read TGTGCCAGCAGGCCACACAGCTACAATGAGCAGTTCTTC. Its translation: CASRPHSYNEQFF.

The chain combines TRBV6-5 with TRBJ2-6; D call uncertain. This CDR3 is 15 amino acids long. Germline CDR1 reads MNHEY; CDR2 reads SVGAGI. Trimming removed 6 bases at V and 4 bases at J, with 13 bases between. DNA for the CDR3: TGTGCCAGCAGCCTAATCCTCGGGGGGGCCAACGTCCTGACTTTC. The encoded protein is CASSLILGGANVLTF.

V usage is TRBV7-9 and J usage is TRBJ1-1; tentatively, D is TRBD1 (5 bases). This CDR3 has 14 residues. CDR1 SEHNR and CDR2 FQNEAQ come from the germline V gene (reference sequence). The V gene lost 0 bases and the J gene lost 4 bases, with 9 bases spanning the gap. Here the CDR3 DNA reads TGTGCCAGCAGCTTAGCGGGGGATGGCACTGAAGCTTTCTTT. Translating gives CASSLAGDGTEAFF.

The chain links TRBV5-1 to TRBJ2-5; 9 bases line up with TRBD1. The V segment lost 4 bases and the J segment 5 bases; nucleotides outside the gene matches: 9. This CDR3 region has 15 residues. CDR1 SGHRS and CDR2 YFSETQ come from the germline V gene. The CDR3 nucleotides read TGCGCCAGCAGCCCGGGACAGGGTAGGCGGGAGACCCAGTACTTC. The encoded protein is CASSPGQGRRETQYF.